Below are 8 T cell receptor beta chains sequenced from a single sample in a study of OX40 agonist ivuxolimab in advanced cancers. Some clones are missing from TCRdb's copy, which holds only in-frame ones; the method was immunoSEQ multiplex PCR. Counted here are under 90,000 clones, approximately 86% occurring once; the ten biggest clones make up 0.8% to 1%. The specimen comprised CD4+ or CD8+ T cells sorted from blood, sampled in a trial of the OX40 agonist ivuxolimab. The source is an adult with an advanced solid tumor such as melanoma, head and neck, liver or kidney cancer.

DNA for the CDR3: TGTGCCAGCGACGCGGGACTTCGCACAGATACGCAGTATTTT. Its translation is CASDAGLRTDTQYF. The chain uses TRBV19 and TRBJ2-3, with D possibly being TRBD2 (6 bases). The CDR3 covers 14 residues. Germline V lookup: CDR1 LNHDA, CDR2 SQIVND (reference sequence). The germline V and J ends were trimmed by 9 bases and 1 base, with 14 bases remaining between them. Full variable domain (outside the CDR3, taken from reference TRBV19 and TRBJ2-3): DGGITQSPKYLFRKEGQNVTLSCEQNLNHDAMYWYRQDPGQGLRLIYYSQIVNDFQKGDIAEGYSVSREKKESFPLTVTSAQKNPTAFYLCASDAGLRTDTQYFGPGTRLTVL.

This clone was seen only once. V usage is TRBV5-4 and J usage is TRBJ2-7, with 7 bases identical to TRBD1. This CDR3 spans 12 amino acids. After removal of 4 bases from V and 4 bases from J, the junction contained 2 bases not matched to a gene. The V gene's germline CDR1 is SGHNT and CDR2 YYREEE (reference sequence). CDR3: CASSPRGYEQYF. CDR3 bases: TGTGCCAGCAGCCCCAGGGGGTACGAGCAGTACTTC.

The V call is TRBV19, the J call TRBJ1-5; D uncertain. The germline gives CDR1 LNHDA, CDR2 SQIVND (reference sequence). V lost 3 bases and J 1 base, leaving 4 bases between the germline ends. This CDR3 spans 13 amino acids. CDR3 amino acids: CASSIWSNQPQHF. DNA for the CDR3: TGTGCCAGTAGTATTTGGAGCAATCAGCCCCAGCATTTT.

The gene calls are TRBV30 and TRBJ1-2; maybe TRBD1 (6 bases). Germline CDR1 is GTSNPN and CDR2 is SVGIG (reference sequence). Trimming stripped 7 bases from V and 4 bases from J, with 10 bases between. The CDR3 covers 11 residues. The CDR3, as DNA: TGTGCCTTAGAGACAGGCTATGGCTACACCTTC. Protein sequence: CALETGYGYTF.

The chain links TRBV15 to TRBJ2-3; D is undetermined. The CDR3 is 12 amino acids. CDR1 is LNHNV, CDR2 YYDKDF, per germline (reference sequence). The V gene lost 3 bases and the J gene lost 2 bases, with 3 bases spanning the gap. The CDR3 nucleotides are TGTGCCACCAGCAGGGACACAGATACGCAGTATTTT. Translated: CATSRDTDTQYF.

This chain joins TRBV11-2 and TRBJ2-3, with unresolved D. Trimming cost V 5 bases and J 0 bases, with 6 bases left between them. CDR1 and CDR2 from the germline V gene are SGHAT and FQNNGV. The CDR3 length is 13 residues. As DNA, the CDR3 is TGTGCCAGCAGCCCCCCTAGCACAGATACGCAGTATTTT. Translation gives CASSPPSTDTQYF.

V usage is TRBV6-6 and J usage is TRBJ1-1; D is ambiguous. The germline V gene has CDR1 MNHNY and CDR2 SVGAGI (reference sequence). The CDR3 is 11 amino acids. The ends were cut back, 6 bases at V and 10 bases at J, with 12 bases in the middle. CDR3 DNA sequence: TGTGCCAGCAGGGTGGGAGATGGAGCTTTCTTT. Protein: CASRVGDGAFF.

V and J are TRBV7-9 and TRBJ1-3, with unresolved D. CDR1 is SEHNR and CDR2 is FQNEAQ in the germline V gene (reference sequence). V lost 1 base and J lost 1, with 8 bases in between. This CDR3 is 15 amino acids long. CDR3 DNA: TGTGCCAGCAGCTTAGGAGGGATGTCTGGAAACACCATATATTTT. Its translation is CASSLGGMSGNTIYF.